Listed below are T cell receptor beta chains from one sample, sequenced in a study of blood T cell repertoires in COVID-19. This table comes from immunoSEQ multiplex PCR, and its TCRdb copy is limited to in-frame clones, with some not included. The sample has approximately 250,000 clones, about nine tenths seen once. Sequenced input: PBMCs or T cells enriched from blood (not recorded which). The source is a woman in her thirties or forties with acute COVID-19. CDR3s include the opening cysteine and the closing phenylalanine or tryptophan. The D gene is left open where the match is weak. Rows may omit the clone size; those that give it use once, few, many or a size class.

j_call,d_call,clone_size,v_call,cdr3_nt,cdr3_aa
TRBJ2-1,TRBD2,-,TRBV2,TGTGCCAGCAGTGAACAGACTAGCGGGAATTACAATGAGCAGTTCTTC,CASSEQTSGNYNEQFF
TRBJ1-1,-,-,TRBV6-5,TGTGCCAGCAGTACTAGTGACAGGTTGAACACTGAAGCTTTCTTT,CASSTSDRLNTEAFF
TRBJ1-4,TRBD1,-,TRBV19,TGTGCCAGTGAACAGACAGGGTGGGATGAAAAACTGTTTTTT,CASEQTGWDEKLFF
TRBJ1-6,-,-,TRBV5-4,TGTGCCAGCAGCTTGTCAGGGAATTCACCCCTCCACTTT,CASSLSGNSPLHF
TRBJ1-5,TRBD1,once,TRBV27,TGTGCCAGCAGTTTATACCCGACAGGGGGGGGCAATCAGCCCCAGCATTTT,CASSLYPTGGGNQPQHF
TRBJ1-2,-,-,TRBV30,TGTGCCTCGGGACGGGGAGGTGGCTACACCTTC,CASGRGGGYTF
TRBJ2-1,-,few,TRBV12-3/TRBV12-4,TGTGCCAGCAGTTTCGTCTCCTACAATGAGCAGTTCTTC,CASSFVSYNEQFF
TRBJ1-2,-,-,TRBV9,TGTGCCAGCAGCGTAGACACAGGGCCGGGTGGCTACACCTTC,CASSVDTGPGGYTF
TRBJ1-2,TRBD1,once,TRBV5-6,TGTGCCAGCAGCTTACAGTCGTCCAGGGGGATCTATGGCTACACCTTC,CASSLQSSRGIYGYTF
TRBJ1-5,-,-,TRBV15,TGTGCCACCCCCCGGGGGGCCAGCAATCAGCCCCAGCATTTT,CATPRGASNQPQHF
TRBJ2-7,TRBD2,once,TRBV11-2,TGTGCCAGCAGCTTTGGTACTAGCGGAACCTACGAGCAGTACTTC,CASSFGTSGTYEQYF
TRBJ2-1,TRBD2,-,TRBV10-3,TGTGCCATCTGGTCGGGGGGGGATGAGCAGTTCTTC,CAIWSGGDEQFF